Following are 15 T cell receptor beta chains from one sample sequenced in a study of vaccination effects on CD4 cells after COVID-19. TCRdb's copy holds only in-frame clones and misses some; the assay was immunoSEQ multiplex PCR. Seen here are tens of thousands of clones, under 85% observed once, and the top ten hold around 3.2%. The antigens for these receptors are not known. Antigen-specific CD4+ T cell clonotypes were called by their expansion after viral peptide-pool culture in ViraFEST. Having been cultured for about ten days, the cells underwent CD4+ T cell isolation. Neither prior SARS-CoV-2 infection nor positive nucleocapsid antibodies were present in the vaccine recipients. Sequencing was performed on CD4+ T cells from PBMCs cultured with HCoV-NL63 spike peptides, taken before COVID-19 vaccination. The receptors come from a human donor who received a COVID-19 vaccine.

The chain links TRBV5-1 to TRBJ1-6, with D possibly being TRBD1 (5 bases). CDR1 is SGHRS, CDR2 YFSETQ, per germline. CDR3 length equals 14 residues. V dropped 0 bases and J dropped 10 bases, with 11 bases sitting between them. CDR3 in DNA: TGCGCCAGCAGCTTGGCCGGGGCAGTCTCACCCCTCCACTTT. This translates into CASSLAGAVSPLHF.

The chain is built from TRBV18 and TRBJ1-1; D may be TRBD1 (5 bases). V lost 3 bases and J lost 0, with 11 bases in between. The CDR3 runs 15 residues. Germline V gene sequence: CDR1 KGHSH, CDR2 LQKENI. DNA of the CDR3: TGTGCCAGCTCACCCACGGGGGGGGTGAACACTGAAGCTTTCTTT. This gives the protein CASSPTGGVNTEAFF.

This clone was seen only once. The J gene is TRBJ2-2, the V gene TRBV5-8; the D call may be TRBD1 or TRBD2 (5 bases each). V dropped 4 bases and J dropped 4 bases, with 20 bases sitting between them. Germline assignment: CDR1 SGHTS and CDR2 YDEGEE. CDR3 length equals 17 residues. The CDR3, as DNA: TGTGCCAGCAGCAAGTTCTTCCGAGGGGCTAGCACCGGGGAGCTGTTTTTT. Its protein product is CASSKFFRGASTGELFF.

The V gene is TRBV6-5, the J gene TRBJ1-3, with 12 bases aligning to TRBD1. The CDR3 has 15 residues. Germline CDR1 MNHEY, CDR2 SVGAGI. V was pared by 5 bases and J by 4 bases, with 3 bases of the junction left unmatched. CDR3 nucleotide sequence: TGTGCCAGCAGTACCGGGACAGGGGGCGGAAACACCATATATTTT. This codes for CASSTGTGGGNTIYF.

CDR3 protein: CASSLVVAGELFF. CDR3 in DNA: TGCGCCAGCAGCTTGGTCGTTGCCGGGGAGCTGTTTTTT. The rearrangement links TRBV5-1 to TRBJ2-2; unclear D gene. This CDR3 comprises 13 residues. The V gene's germline CDR1 is SGHRS and CDR2 YFSETQ. The V end was cut by 0 bases, the J end by 6 bases, with 6 bases between.

This rearrangement joins TRBV19 to TRBJ1-6, with TRBD1 as a possible D gene (6 bases). This CDR3 comprises 14 residues. With 7 bases removed from V and 4 bases from J, the gap between germline ends came to 11 bases. From germline, CDR1 is LNHDA and CDR2 SQIVND (reference sequence). The CDR3 DNA follows: TGTGCCAGTACCCGGACAGCTTATAATTCACCCCTCCACTTT. Translation gives CASTRTAYNSPLHF.

The chain joins TRBV7-2 to TRBJ2-1; D might be TRBD1 (5 bases). CDR3 length: 16 residues. Germline CDR1 SGHTA, CDR2 FQGNSA. V lost 2 bases and J lost 2, with 13 bases in between. DNA of the CDR3: TGTGCCAGCAGCTTAATACAGGTTGCACCCTACAATGAGCAGTTCTTC. Translated: CASSLIQVAPYNEQFF.

V and J are TRBV29-1 and TRBJ2-2, with D tentatively TRBD2 (6 bases). The CDR3 extends over 13 amino acids. The V gene lost 1 base and the J gene lost 6 bases, with 9 bases spanning the gap. Germline V lookup: CDR1 SQVTM, CDR2 ANQGSEA. This CDR3 reads CSVEGSGSGELFF. In DNA, the CDR3 is TGCAGCGTTGAAGGGAGCGGGTCCGGGGAGCTGTTTTTT.

V is TRBV12-3 or TRBV12-4 and J is TRBJ1-6, with D hard to call. Trimming pared 3 bases from V and 10 bases from J, leaving 10 bases between. This CDR3 is 13 amino acids long. The chain's CDR3 is CASSFSQQSPLHF. CDR3 DNA: TGTGCCAGCAGTTTCTCCCAGCAGTCACCCCTCCACTTT.

The chain recombines TRBV6-5 with TRBJ1-2, with 12 bases matching TRBD1. This CDR3 comprises 14 residues. CDR1 is MNHEY, CDR2 SVGAGI, per germline. The J segment lost 4 bases and the V segment lost 5 bases, leaving 2 bases of the junction unmatched. CDR3 nucleotides: TGTGCCAGCAGTACGGGACAGGGGGCCTATGGCTACACCTTC. It specifies CASSTGQGAYGYTF.

This chain connects TRBV10-2 to TRBJ2-1; no firm D call. The CDR3 spans 16 residues. V lost 0 bases, J lost 0 bases, and 9 bases lay in between. From germline, CDR1 is WSHSY and CDR2 SAAADI. The CDR3 DNA follows: TGCGCCAGCAGTGAGTCAAGGCCGAACTCCTACAATGAGCAGTTCTTC. Translation: CASSESRPNSYNEQFF.

The J gene is TRBJ2-7, the V gene TRBV7-3; maybe TRBD1 (6 bases). This CDR3 region has 13 residues. V shed 11 bases and J shed 3 bases, with 17 bases lying between them. Germline CDR1 reads SGHTA; CDR2 reads FQGTGA. The chain's CDR3 is CAGAVRDNYEQYV. The CDR3, as DNA: TGTGCCGGCGCCGTCCGGGACAACTACGAGCAGTACGTC.

The sample holds one count of this clone. The V gene is TRBV18, the J gene TRBJ2-5; 9 nucleotides match TRBD1. This CDR3 has 14 amino acids. Germline V gene lookup returns CDR1 KGHSH and CDR2 LQKENI. Trimming took 3 bases from V and 3 from J; bases not matched to a gene: 2. The CDR3 spells CASSPTGGEETQYF. CDR3 DNA sequence: TGTGCCAGCTCACCGACAGGGGGAGAAGAGACCCAGTACTTC.

This sequence joins TRBV19 and TRBJ2-4; D unresolved. The CDR3 totals 14 residues. V was pared by 5 bases and J by 0 bases, with 8 bases between. Germline loops: CDR1 LNHDA, CDR2 SQIVND (reference sequence). CDR3 in DNA: TGTGCCAGTAGTCCCCACCTAGCCAAAAACATTCAGTACTTC. Translating it yields CASSPHLAKNIQYF.

This chain joins TRBV7-3 and TRBJ2-3, with D perhaps matching TRBD1 (7 bases). V was trimmed by 4 bases and J by 2 bases, leaving 22 bases between them. The CDR3 is 18 residues long. Germline assignment: CDR1 SGHTA and CDR2 FQGTGA. The CDR3 region is CASSSRPPGGTATDTQYF. Here the CDR3 DNA reads TGTGCCAGCAGCTCGAGGCCACCAGGGGGGACGGCCACAGATACGCAGTATTTT.